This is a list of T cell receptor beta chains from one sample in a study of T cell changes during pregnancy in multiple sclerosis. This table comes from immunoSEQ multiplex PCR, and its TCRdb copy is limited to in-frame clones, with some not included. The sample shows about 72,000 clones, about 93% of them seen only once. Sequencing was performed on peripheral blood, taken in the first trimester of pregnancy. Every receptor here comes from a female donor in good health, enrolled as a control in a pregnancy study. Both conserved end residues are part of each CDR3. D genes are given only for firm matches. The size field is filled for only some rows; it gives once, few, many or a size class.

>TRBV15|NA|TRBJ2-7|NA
TGTGCCACCAGCAGAGATAGTGCTGGTGGCTCCTACGAGCAGTACTTC
CATSRDSAGGSYEQYF
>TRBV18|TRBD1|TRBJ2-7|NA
TGTGCCAGCTCACACGGAACGGGACAGGGAATCTCCTACGAGCAGTACTTC
CASSHGTGQGISYEQYF
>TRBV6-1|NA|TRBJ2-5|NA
TGTGCCAGCAGTGAAGGGTTGGAGGGCACTCAAGAGACCCAGTACTTC
CASSEGLEGTQETQYF
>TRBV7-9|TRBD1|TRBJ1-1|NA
TGTGCCAGCAGCTCACGCGACCCCCCTAAGACAGGGCAGAACACTGAAGCTTTCTTT
CASSSRDPPKTGQNTEAFF
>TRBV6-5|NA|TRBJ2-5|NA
TGTGCCAGCAGTTACGCCGAGGGCTCCGTGGAGACCCAGTACTTC
CASSYAEGSVETQYF
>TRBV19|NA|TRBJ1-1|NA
TGTGCCAGTAGGGAGGGGAACACTGAAGCTTTCTTT
CASREGNTEAFF
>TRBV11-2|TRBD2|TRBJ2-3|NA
TGTGCCAGCAGCTTCCTCGGGGGAGGGCAGAGCACAGATACGCAGTATTTT
CASSFLGGGQSTDTQYF
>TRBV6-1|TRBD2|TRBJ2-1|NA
TGTGCCACGTCTAGCGGGTCCTACAATGAGCAGTTCTTC
CATSSGSYNEQFF
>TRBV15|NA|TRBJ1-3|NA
TGTGCCACCAGCATGGGGGGGACTGGAAACACCATATATTTT
CATSMGGTGNTIYF
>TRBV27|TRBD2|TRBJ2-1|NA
TGTGCCAGCACTTTCCTTGGCGGGGGATACAATGAGCAGTTCTTC
CASTFLGGGYNEQFF
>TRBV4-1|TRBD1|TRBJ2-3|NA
TGCGCCAGCAGCCAAGACCGGGACAGGGACCCCACAGATACGCAGTATTTT
CASSQDRDRDPTDTQYF
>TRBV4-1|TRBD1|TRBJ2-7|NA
TGCGCCAGCAGCTCGGGACAGGGGATGATCGAGCAGTACTTC
CASSSGQGMIEQYF
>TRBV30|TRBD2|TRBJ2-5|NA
TGTGCCTGGAGTGCTGGCGGGGGGATAAAGGGGACCCAGTACTTC
CAWSAGGGIKGTQYF
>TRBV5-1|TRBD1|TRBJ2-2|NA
TGCGCCAGCAGCTTGAGTCAGGGGGCGATCGGGGAGCTGTTTTTT
CASSLSQGAIGELFF
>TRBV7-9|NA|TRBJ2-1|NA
TGTGCCAGCAGCTTGAGGGACTCCTCCTACAATGAGCAGTTCTTC
CASSLRDSSYNEQFF
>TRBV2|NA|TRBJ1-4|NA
TGTGCCAGCAGGGGAGGGGAACGTGAAAAACTGTTTTTT
CASRGGEREKLFF
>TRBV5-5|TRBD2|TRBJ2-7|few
TGTGCCAGCAGCTTTGGGGGGGTGGACTACGAGCAGTACTTC
CASSFGGVDYEQYF
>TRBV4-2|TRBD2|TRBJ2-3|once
TGTGCCAGCAGCCAAACCGGGACTAGCGGGAGAAGCACAGATACGCAGTATTTT
CASSQTGTSGRSTDTQYF
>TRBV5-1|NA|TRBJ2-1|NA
TGCGCCAGCAGCCTGAGCGACAATGAGCAGTTCTTC
CASSLSDNEQFF
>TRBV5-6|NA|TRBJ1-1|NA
TGTGCCAGCAGCTTGCCTGGCGGGGGCGGCACTGAAGCTTTCTTT
CASSLPGGGGTEAFF
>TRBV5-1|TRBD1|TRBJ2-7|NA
TGCGCCAGCACCCCCGGGACAGGGGGCTTCGAGCAGTACTTC
CASTPGTGGFEQYF
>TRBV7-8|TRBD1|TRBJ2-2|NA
TGTGCCAGCAGCGCATCAACAGGGGGCAATACCGGGGAGCTGTTTTTT
CASSASTGGNTGELFF
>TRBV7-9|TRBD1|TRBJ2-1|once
TGTGCCAGCAGCTCGCCACCGGGACAGAGCTCCTACAATGAGCAGTTCTTC
CASSSPPGQSSYNEQFF
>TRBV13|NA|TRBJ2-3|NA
TGTGCCAGCAGCCCTAATCGTAATACGCAGTATTTT
CASSPNRNTQYF
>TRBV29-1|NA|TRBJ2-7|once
TGCAGCGTTGGGGAGGGACAATCCTACGAGCAGTACTTC
CSVGEGQSYEQYF
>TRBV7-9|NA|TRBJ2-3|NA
TGTGCCAGCAGCTTAGCGGGAGGTTTGGCAGATACGCAGTATTTT
CASSLAGGLADTQYF
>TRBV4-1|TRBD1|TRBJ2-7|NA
TGCGCCAGCAGCCCAGGACAGGGGGGAAGAAGGGGATACGAGCAGTACTTC
CASSPGQGGRRGYEQYF
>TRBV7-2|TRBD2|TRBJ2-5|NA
TGTGCCAGCAGCTTAGCGTGGCTAGCGGGAGGGGAGACCCAGTACTTC
CASSLAWLAGGETQYF
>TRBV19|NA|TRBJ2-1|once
TGTGCCAGTAGTAGAGTGAGACTCAATGAGCAGTTCTTC
CASSRVRLNEQFF
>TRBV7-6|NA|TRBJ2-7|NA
TGTGCCAGCAGCTTAGTGCGGCAGGGGGGCGACGAGCAGTACTTC
CASSLVRQGGDEQYF
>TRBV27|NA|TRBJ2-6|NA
TGTGCCAGCAGTTTGAGAGATGTTAGAGGTGGGGCCAACGTCCTGACTTTC
CASSLRDVRGGANVLTF
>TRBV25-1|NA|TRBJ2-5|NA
TGTGCCAGCAGTGAACTCGACGGGGCGGGATGGAAGACCCAGTACTTC
CASSELDGAGWKTQYF
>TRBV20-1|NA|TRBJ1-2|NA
TGCAGTGCTTATAGGGAGCCTGGCTACACCTTC
CSAYREPGYTF
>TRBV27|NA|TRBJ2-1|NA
TGTGCCAGCAGTTTTTCCGCTAGCCCCCCCTACAATGAGCAGTTCTTC
CASSFSASPPYNEQFF
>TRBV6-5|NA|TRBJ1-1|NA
TGTGCCAGCAGACCCGCAGGGAACACTGAAGCTTTCTTT
CASRPAGNTEAFF
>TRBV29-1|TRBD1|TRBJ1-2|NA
TGCAGCGTTGGGGAGCGGACAGGGAGCTCGGACTATGGCTACACCTTC
CSVGERTGSSDYGYTF
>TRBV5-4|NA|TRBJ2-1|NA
TGTGCCAGCAGCTTGGACGCGGGGCAGGGTCTGTTCTTC
CASSLDAGQGLFF
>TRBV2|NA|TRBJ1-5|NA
TGTGCCAGCAGTTGGACGGGAAGCAATCAGCCCCAGCATTTT
CASSWTGSNQPQHF
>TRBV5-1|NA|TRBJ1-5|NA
TGCGCCAGCAGCTTGTATAGCCCCAATCAGCCCCAGCATTTT
CASSLYSPNQPQHF
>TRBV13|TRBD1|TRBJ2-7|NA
TGTGCCAGCAGCCGGGACAGGAACTACGAGCAGTACTTC
CASSRDRNYEQYF
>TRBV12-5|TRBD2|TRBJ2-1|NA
TGTGCTAGTGGTTTGGTAGCGGGACTAGCGATCAGTGAGCAGTTCTTC
CASGLVAGLAISEQFF
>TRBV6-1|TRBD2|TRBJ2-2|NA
TGTGCCAGCAGGTTAGCGGGAGGCACCGGGGAGCTGTTTTTT
CASRLAGGTGELFF